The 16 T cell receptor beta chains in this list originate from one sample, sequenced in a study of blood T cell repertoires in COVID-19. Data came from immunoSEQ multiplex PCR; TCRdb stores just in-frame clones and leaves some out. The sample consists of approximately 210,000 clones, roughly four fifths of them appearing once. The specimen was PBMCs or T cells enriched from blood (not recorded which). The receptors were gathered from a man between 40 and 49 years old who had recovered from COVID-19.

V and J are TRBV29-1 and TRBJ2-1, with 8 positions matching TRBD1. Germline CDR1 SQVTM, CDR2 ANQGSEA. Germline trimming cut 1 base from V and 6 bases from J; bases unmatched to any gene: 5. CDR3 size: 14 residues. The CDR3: CSVEGGQGANEQFF. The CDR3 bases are TGCAGCGTTGAAGGGGGGCAGGGGGCCAATGAGCAGTTCTTC.

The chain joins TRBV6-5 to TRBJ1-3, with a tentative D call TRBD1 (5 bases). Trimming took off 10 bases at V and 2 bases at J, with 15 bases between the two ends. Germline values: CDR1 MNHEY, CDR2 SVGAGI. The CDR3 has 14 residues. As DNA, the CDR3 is TGTGCCACCGGGCGGAGGGGCCCTGGAAACACCATATATTTT. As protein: CATGRRGPGNTIYF.

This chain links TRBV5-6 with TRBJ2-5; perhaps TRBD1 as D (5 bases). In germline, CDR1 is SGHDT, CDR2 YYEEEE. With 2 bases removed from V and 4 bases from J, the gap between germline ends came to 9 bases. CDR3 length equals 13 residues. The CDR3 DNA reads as TGTGCCAGCAGCTTTCAGGGTGCAGAGACCCAGTACTTC. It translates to CASSFQGAETQYF. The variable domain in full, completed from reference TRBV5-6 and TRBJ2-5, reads DAGVTQSPTHLIKTRGQQVTLRCSPKSGHDTVSWYQQALGQGPQFIFQYYEEEERQRGNFPDRFSGHQFPNYSSELNVNALLLGDSALYLCASSFQGAETQYFGPGTRLLVL.

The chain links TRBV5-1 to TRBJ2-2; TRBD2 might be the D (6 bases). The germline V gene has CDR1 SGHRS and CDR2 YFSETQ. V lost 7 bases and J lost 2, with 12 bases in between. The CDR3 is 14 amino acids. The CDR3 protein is CASYGTSNTGELFF. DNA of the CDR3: TGCGCCAGCTACGGGACTTCTAACACCGGGGAGCTGTTTTTT.

CDR3 region: CATSSSRFRVEQYF. CDR3 nucleotide sequence: TGTGCCACCAGCAGTTCTAGATTCAGGGTCGAGCAGTACTTC. The chain combines TRBV15 with TRBJ2-7; D may be TRBD1 (5 bases). V was pared by 3 bases and J by 6 bases, with 15 bases between. Germline V gene sequence: CDR1 LNHNV, CDR2 YYDKDF (reference sequence). The CDR3 contains 14 residues.

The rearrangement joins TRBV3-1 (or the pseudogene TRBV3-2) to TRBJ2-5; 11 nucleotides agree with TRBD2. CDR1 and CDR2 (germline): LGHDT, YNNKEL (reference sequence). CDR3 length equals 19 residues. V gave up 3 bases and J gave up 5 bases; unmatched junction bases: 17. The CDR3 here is CASSHLRGLAVPGWETQYF. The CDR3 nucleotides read TGTGCCAGCAGCCACCTAAGGGGACTAGCGGTACCCGGGTGGGAGACCCAGTACTTC.

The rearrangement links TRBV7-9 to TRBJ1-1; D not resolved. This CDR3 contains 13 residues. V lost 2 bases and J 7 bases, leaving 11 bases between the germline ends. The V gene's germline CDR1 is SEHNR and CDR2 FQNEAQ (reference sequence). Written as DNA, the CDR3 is TGTGCCAGCAGCTTAAATACGGCGGTTGAAGCTTTCTTT. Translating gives CASSLNTAVEAFF.

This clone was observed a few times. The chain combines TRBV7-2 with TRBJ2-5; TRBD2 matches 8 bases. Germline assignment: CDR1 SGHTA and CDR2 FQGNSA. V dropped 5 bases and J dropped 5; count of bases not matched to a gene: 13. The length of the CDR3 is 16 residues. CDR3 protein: CASSPGGTIRRETQYF. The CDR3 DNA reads TGTGCCAGCAGCCCGGGGGGGACAATCCGTCGTGAGACCCAGTACTTC.

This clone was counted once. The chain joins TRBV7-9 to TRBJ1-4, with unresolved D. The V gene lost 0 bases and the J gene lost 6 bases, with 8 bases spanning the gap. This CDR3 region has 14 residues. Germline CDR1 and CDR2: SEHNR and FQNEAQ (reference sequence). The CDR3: CASSLAPGDEKLFF. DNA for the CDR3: TGTGCCAGCAGCTTAGCCCCCGGAGATGAAAAACTGTTTTTT.

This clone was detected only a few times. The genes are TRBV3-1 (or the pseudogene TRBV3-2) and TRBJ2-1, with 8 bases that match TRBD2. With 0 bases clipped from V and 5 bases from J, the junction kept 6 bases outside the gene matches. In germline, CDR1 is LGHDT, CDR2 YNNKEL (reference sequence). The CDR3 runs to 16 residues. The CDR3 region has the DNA TGTGCCAGCAGCCAAGAATCACTAGCGGTAGACAATGAGCAGTTCTTC. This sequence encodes CASSQESLAVDNEQFF.

CDR3 protein: CAISESTGGNQPQHF. CDR3 nucleotides: TGTGCCATCAGTGAGTCGACGGGGGGCAATCAGCCCCAGCATTTT. The chain employs TRBV10-3 and TRBJ1-5; a possible D gene is TRBD1 (5 bases). The V end was cut by 0 bases, the J end by 2 bases, with 8 bases between. Germline V CDR1 and CDR2: ENHRY, SYGVKD. This CDR3 region has 15 residues.

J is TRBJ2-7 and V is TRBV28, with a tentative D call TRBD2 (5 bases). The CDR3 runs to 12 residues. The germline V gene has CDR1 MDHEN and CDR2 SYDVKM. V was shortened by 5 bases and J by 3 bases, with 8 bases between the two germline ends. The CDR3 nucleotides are TGTGCCAGCAGTCTACGGGGCTACGAGCAGTACGTC. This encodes CASSLRGYEQYV.

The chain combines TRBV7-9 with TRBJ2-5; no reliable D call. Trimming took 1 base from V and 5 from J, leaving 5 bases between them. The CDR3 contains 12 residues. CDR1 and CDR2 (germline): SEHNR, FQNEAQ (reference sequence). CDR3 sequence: CASSLGTETQYF. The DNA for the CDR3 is TGTGCCAGCAGCTTAGGAACTGAGACCCAGTACTTC. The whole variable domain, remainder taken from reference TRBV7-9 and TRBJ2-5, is DTGVSQNPRHKITKRGQNVTFRCDPISEHNRLYWYRQTLGQGPEFLTYFQNEAQLEKSRLLSDRFSAERPKGSFSTLEIQRTEQGDSAMYLCASSLGTETQYFGPGTRLLVL.

In nucleotides, the CDR3 is TGTGCCAGCAGCTTTGCAGAAAGCTCCTACGAGCAGTACTTC. It is translated as CASSFAESSYEQYF. This sequence joins TRBV7-9 and TRBJ2-7; D unresolved. Trimming took 3 bases from V and 0 from J, leaving 9 bases between them. Germline V gene data show CDR1 as SEHNR and CDR2 as FQNEAQ (reference sequence). The CDR3 spans 14 residues.

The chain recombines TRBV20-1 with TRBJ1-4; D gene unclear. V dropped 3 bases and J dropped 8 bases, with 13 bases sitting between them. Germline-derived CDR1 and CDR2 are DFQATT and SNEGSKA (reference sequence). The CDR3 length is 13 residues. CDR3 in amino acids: CSASGPHGEKLFF. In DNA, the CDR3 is TGCAGTGCTAGTGGGCCCCACGGGGAAAAACTGTTTTTT.

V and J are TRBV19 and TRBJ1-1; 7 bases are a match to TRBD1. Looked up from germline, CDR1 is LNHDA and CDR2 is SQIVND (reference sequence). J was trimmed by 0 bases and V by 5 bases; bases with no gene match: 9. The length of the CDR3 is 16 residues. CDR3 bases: TGTGCCAGTAGTGTTGGGACAGCCGCCTTGAACACTGAAGCTTTCTTT. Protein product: CASSVGTAALNTEAFF.